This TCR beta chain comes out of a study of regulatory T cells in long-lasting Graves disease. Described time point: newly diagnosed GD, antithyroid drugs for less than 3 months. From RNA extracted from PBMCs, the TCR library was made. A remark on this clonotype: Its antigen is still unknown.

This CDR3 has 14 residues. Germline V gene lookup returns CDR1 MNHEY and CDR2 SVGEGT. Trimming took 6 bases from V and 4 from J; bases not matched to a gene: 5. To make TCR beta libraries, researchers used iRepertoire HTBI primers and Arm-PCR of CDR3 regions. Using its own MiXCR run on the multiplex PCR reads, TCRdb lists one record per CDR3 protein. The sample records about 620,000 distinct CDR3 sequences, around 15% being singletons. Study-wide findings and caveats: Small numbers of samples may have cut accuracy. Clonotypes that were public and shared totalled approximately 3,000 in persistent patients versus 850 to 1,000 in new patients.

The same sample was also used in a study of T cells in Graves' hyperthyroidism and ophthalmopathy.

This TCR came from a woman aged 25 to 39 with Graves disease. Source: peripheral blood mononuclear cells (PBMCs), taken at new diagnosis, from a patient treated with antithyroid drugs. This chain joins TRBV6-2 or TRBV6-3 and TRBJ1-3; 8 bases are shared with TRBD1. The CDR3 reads CASRNRGKGNTIYF. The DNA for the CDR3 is TGTGCCAGCAGGAACAGGGGGAAAGGAAACACCATATATTTT.